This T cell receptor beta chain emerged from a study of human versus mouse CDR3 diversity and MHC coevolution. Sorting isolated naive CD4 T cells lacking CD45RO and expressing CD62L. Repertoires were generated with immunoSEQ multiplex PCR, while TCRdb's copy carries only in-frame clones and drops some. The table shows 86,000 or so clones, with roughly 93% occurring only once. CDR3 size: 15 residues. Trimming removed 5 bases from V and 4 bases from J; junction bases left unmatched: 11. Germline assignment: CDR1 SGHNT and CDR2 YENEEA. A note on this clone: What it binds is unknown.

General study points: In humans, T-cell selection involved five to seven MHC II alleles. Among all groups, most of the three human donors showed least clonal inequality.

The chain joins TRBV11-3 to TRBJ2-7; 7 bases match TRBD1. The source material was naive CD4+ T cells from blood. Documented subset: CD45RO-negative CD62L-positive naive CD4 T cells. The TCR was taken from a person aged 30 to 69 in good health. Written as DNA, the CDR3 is TGTGCCAGCAGCCAAGGGCTACAGGGGCTGTACGAGCAGTACTTC. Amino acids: CASSQGLQGLYEQYF.